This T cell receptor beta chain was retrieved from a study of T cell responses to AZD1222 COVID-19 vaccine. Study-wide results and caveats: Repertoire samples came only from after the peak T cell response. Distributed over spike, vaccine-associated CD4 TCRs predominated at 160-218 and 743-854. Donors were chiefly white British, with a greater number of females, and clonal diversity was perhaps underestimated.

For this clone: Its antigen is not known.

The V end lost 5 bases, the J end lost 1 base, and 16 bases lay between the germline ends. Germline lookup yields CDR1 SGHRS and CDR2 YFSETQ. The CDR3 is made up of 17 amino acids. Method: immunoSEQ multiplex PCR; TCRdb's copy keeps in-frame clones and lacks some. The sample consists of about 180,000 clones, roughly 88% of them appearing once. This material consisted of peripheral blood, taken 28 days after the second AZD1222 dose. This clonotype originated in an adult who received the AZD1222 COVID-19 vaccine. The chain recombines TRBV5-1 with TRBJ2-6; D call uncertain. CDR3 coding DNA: TGCGCCAGCAGGACTCCTGGCGTCGGATCTGGGGCCAACGTCCTGACTTTC. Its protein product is CASRTPGVGSGANVLTF.